Shown below are 22 T cell receptor beta chains from a single sample sequenced in a study of CXCR3-negative and CXCR3-positive naive CD8 T cells. Carrying UMI labels, the TRB cDNA libraries were prepared through 5' RACE. TCRdb reprocessed the 5' RACE reads, with one entry per CDR3 protein and no DNA. The repertoire shows roughly 90,000 distinct CDR3 sequences; the top ten hold over 1.5%. The sequenced material came from naive CXCR3- CD8+ T cells from blood. Noted subset: CD45RO-CCR7+CD27+CD95- naive CD8+ T cells lacking CXCR3 (TNR3-). Source of these receptors: a human donor in good health. Some clones in this sample may be carry-over from other donors' samples.

The rearrangement uses TRBV7-6 and TRBJ1-1. The germline CDR1 and CDR2 sequences are SGHVS and FNYEAQ. The CDR3 is 13 residues long. The chain's CDR3 is CASSSGEGTEAFF.

This chain connects TRBV29-1 to TRBJ1-2. The germline CDR1 and CDR2 sequences are SQVTM and ANQGSEA. This CDR3 is built from 12 residues. CDR3 sequence: CSVVLANGGYTF. The entire variable domain, with the rest obtained from reference TRBV29-1 and TRBJ1-2, is as follows: SAVISQKPSRDICQRGTSLTIQCQVDSQVTMMFWYRQQPGQSLTLIATANQGSEATYESGFVIDKFPISRPNLTFSTLTVSNMSPEDSSIYLCSVVLANGGYTFGSGTRLTVV.

CDR3 region: CVSSSPHRQNGGYTF. The chain carries TRBV27 and TRBJ1-2; without DNA, the TCRdb call of TRBD1 cannot be checked. CDR1 and CDR2 from the germline V gene are MNHEY and SMNVEV (reference sequence). The CDR3 length is 15 residues.

The chain uses TRBV29-1 and TRBJ2-7; TCRdb's D call of TRBD1 is untestable without DNA. This CDR3 comprises 14 residues. The germline V gene encodes CDR1 SQVTM and CDR2 ANQGSEA. The CDR3 reads CSVLRDRDTYEQYF.

J is TRBJ2-1 and V is TRBV12-3 or TRBV12-4; the D gene TCRdb calls, TRBD1, cannot be checked with no DNA. The CDR3 totals 16 residues. The CDR3 sequence is CASSFFGTGNYNEQFF.

The rearrangement joins TRBV7-9 to TRBJ1-5; the D call of TRBD1 rests on TCRdb alone, since no DNA is present to check it. The CDR3 covers 15 residues. The germline V gene encodes CDR1 SEHNR and CDR2 FQNEAQ (reference sequence). The CDR3 loop reads CASSPGQGQDQPQHF.

The chain joins TRBV7-2 to TRBJ2-1; TCRdb lists TRBD1, though no DNA is available to test this call. This CDR3 is built from 15 residues. In germline, CDR1 is SGHTA, CDR2 FQGNSA. CDR3 in amino acids: CASSLAGGLLNEQFF.

This chain joins TRBV6-5 and TRBJ1-2; TCRdb's D gene call, TRBD1, goes unchecked for lack of DNA. This CDR3 region has 14 residues. Germline lookup yields CDR1 MNHEY and CDR2 SVGAGI. This CDR3 is CASSYSVGADGYTF.

This chain links TRBV28 with TRBJ2-5; TCRdb gives TRBD2 as the D gene, but with no DNA this cannot be confirmed. Per the germline V gene, CDR1 is MDHEN and CDR2 is SYDVKM. This CDR3 spans 15 amino acids. This CDR3 reads CASSLVGGAQETQYF. Supplemented by reference TRBV28 and TRBJ2-5, the full variable domain reads DVKVTQSSRYLVKRTGEKVFLECVQDMDHENMFWYRQDPGLGLRLIYFSYDVKMKEKGDIPEGYSVSREKKERFSLILESASTNQTSMYLCASSLVGGAQETQYFGPGTRLLVL.

The chain recombines TRBV29-1 with TRBJ1-4. The CDR3 has 15 amino acids. Per the germline V gene, CDR1 is SQVTM and CDR2 is ANQGSEA. This CDR3 is CSVEDGGATNEKLFF.

The rearrangement joins TRBV28 to TRBJ2-1. CDR1 and CDR2 (germline): MDHEN, SYDVKM. This CDR3 spans 11 amino acids. The CDR3 protein is CASSLGSSLFF.

The chain combines TRBV11-2 with TRBJ2-3; TCRdb's D gene call, TRBD1, goes unchecked for lack of DNA. The CDR3 has 14 amino acids. Germline CDR1 and CDR2: SGHAT and FQNNGV. The CDR3 loop reads CASSLLGPTDTQYF.

This chain links TRBV9 with TRBJ2-3. The CDR3 has 13 amino acids. From germline, CDR1 is SGDLS and CDR2 YYNGEE. This chain's CDR3 is CASSQNRPDTQYF.

V usage is TRBV20-1 and J usage is TRBJ2-1; the D gene TCRdb calls, TRBD2, cannot be checked with no DNA. The germline V gene encodes CDR1 DFQATT and CDR2 SNEGSKA (reference sequence). This CDR3 is built from 13 residues. CDR3: CSARGANYNEQFF.

The chain joins TRBV7-9 to TRBJ1-3. The CDR3 length is 17 residues. From germline, CDR1 is SEHNR and CDR2 FQNEAQ (reference sequence). The CDR3 reads CASSLADTMISGNTIYF.

The V gene is TRBV28, the J gene TRBJ2-5; TCRdb reports TRBD2, a call that lacks DNA to check it against. There are 16 residues in the CDR3. The V gene's germline CDR1 is MDHEN and CDR2 SYDVKM. The CDR3 spells CASSFRREGLKETQYF.

This chain joins TRBV29-1 and TRBJ2-7. In germline, CDR1 is SQVTM, CDR2 ANQGSEA. The CDR3 has 14 amino acids. The CDR3 loop reads CSVVGFDTLYEQYF.

This chain connects TRBV28 to TRBJ2-3; the D gene TCRdb calls, TRBD2, cannot be checked with no DNA. The V gene's germline CDR1 is MDHEN and CDR2 SYDVKM. CDR3 length: 17 residues. The CDR3 spells CASSDPGLAGGSDTQYF. Full variable domain (missing parts from reference TRBV28 and TRBJ2-3): DVKVTQSSRYLVKRTGEKVFLECVQDMDHENMFWYRQDPGLGLRLIYFSYDVKMKEKGDIPEGYSVSREKKERFSLILESASTNQTSMYLCASSDPGLAGGSDTQYFGPGTRLTVL.

This chain links TRBV4-2 with TRBJ2-1. Looked up from germline, CDR1 is LGHNA and CDR2 is YNFKEQ. This CDR3 has 15 residues. CDR3: CASSQDMADYNEQFF.

J is TRBJ1-2 and V is TRBV20-1. Germline CDR1 reads DFQATT; CDR2 reads SNEGSKA (reference sequence). This CDR3 spans 14 amino acids. CDR3 amino acids: CSARVEGAGDGYTF.

CDR3 loop: CSAKRMAGDWEDTQYF. This rearrangement joins TRBV20-1 to TRBJ2-3; the D call from TCRdb, TRBD2, cannot be confirmed without DNA. The CDR3 is made up of 16 amino acids. Germline V gene data show CDR1 as DFQATT and CDR2 as SNEGSKA (reference sequence).

The CDR3: CSVADTPNYGYTF. The rearrangement uses TRBV29-1 and TRBJ1-2. CDR1 is SQVTM and CDR2 is ANQGSEA in the germline V gene. The CDR3 has 13 amino acids.